This T cell receptor (beta chain) was identified in a study of blood T cell repertoires in COVID-19. Study-wide background: COVID-19 samples collected from the United States, Italy and Spain covered acute and convalescent phases. T cells, B-cell-depleted T cells, or PBMCs provided the cDNA or gDNA that served as material.

Authors' analysis steps: Reference gene primer amplification gave nucleated cell count estimates. Method: immunoSEQ multiplex PCR; TCRdb's copy keeps in-frame clones and lacks some. That table supplies the V and J calls and clone size; D and trimming were determined from the DNA. The table includes under 250,000 clones, roughly nine tenths detected once. The material sequenced was peripheral blood. The receptor comes from a man aged 55 to 69 with acute or convalescent COVID-19.

CDR3: CASSQDGGEPQHF. The CDR3 DNA is TGTGCCAGCAGCCAAGATGGGGGGGAGCCCCAGCATTTT. The chain joins TRBV3-1 (or the pseudogene TRBV3-2) to TRBJ1-5; possibly TRBD1 for D (5 bases). V was shortened by 0 bases and J by 8 bases, with 8 bases between the two germline ends. Germline-derived CDR1 and CDR2 are LGHDT and YNNKEL (reference sequence). CDR3 length equals 13 residues.